This T cell receptor (beta chain) was recovered during a study of T cells after yellow fever vaccination. On the study more broadly: SMART-Seq v4 Ultra Low Input served to prepare low-cell-number fractions. Findings and limits, study-wide: The secondary response was weaker, and its peak arrived faster, on day 5 versus 15. Abundant clonotypes from the bulk population could have been carried over as contaminants into FACS-sorted repertoires.

The CDR3 has 18 amino acids. Germline V gene sequence: CDR1 LGHNA, CDR2 YNFKEQ. With 4 bases clipped from V and 1 base from J, the junction kept 6 bases outside the gene matches. In making TCR cDNA, 5'RACE template switching added a universal primer site and UMIs to it. TCRdb passed the 5' RACE reads through MiXCR, listing each CDR3 protein once. The sample gives just under 600,000 distinct CDR3 sequences, about 13% of which show up once; more than 13% is in the top ten. This clonotype was detected a few times. Its antigen remains unknown. The rearrangement joins TRBV4-2 to TRBJ2-2; 13 bases agree with TRBD2. The receptor was isolated from a man aged 25 to 40 who received the YFV17D yellow fever vaccine. Source: PBMCs, taken on the day of the yellow fever booster vaccination. DNA for the CDR3: TGTGCCAGCAGCCGCAGGACTAGCGGGAGACAGAACACCGGGGAGCTGTTTTTT. It is translated as CASSRRTSGRQNTGELFF.